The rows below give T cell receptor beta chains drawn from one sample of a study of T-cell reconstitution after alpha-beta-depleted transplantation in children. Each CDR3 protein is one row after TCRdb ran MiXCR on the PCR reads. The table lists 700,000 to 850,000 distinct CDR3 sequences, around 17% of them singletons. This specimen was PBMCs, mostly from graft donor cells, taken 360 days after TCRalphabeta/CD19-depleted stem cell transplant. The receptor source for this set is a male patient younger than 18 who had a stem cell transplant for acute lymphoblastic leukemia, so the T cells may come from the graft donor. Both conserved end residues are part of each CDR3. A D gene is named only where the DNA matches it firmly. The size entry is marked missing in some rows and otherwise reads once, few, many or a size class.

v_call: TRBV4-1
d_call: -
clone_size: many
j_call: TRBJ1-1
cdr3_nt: TGCGCCAGCAGCCGTGAACAGGTGAACACTGAAGCTTTCTTT
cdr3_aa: CASSREQVNTEAFF

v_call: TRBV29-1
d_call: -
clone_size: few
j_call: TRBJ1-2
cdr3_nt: TGCAGCGGAGGGCAGACAGATAACTATGGCTACACCTTC
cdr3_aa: CSGGQTDNYGYTF

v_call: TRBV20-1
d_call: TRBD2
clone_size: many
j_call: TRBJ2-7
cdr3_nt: TGCAGTGCCCAATCGGGGCTAGCGGGTCACGAGCAGTACTTC
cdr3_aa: CSAQSGLAGHEQYF

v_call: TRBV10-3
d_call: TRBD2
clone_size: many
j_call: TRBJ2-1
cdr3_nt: TGTGCCATCAAGCGGGAGGGCTCCTACAATGAGCAGTTCTTC
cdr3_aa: CAIKREGSYNEQFF

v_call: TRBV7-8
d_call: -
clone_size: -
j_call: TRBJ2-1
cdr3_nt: TGTGCCAGCAGCTTAAGGAAGGCGGGACACTACAATGAGCAGTTCTTC
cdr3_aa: CASSLRKAGHYNEQFF

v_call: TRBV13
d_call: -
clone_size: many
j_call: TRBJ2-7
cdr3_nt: TGTGCCAGCAGCCAGGACGGATTAAGCTCCTACGAGCAGTACTTC
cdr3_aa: CASSQDGLSSYEQYF

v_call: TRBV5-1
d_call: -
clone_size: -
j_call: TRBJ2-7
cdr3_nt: TGCGCCAGCAGCTTGGCCGAAAGGGGAGGCTACGAGCAGTACTTC
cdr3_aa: CASSLAERGGYEQYF

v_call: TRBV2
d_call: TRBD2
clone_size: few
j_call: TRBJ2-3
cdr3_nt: TGTGCCAGCAGTGATTCGGGAGGGTTTACAGATACGCAGTATTTT
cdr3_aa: CASSDSGGFTDTQYF

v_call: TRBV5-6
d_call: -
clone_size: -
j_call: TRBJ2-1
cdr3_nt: TGTGCCAGCAGCTTGCCCCCCACCAGTTACAATGAGCAGTTCTTC
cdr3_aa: CASSLPPTSYNEQFF

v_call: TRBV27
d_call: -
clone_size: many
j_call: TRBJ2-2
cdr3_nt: TGTGCCAGCAGTTTCTCAGGCCGGGCCGGGGAGCTGTTTTTT
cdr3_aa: CASSFSGRAGELFF

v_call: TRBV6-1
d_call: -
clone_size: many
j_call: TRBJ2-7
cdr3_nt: TGTGCCAGCAGTCGCCCGAGCAGCGGCCTCTACGAGCAGTACTTC
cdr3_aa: CASSRPSSGLYEQYF

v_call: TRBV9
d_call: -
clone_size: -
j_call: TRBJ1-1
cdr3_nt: TGTGCCAGCAGCGCCGGTGGGTTTGCAGGGAACACTGAAGCTTTCTTT
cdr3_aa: CASSAGGFAGNTEAFF

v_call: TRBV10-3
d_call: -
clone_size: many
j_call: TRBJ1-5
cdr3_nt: TGTGCCATCAGAGAGGACGCGAGCAATCAGCCCCAGCATTTT
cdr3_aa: CAIREDASNQPQHF

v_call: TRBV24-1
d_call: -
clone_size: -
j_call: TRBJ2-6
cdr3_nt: TGTGCCACCAGTGATCCCCCATCTGGGGCCAACGTCCTGACTTTC
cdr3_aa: CATSDPPSGANVLTF

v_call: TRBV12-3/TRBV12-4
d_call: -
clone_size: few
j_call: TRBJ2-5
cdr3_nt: TGTGCCAGCAGTTTCGTCGTCGGGAGTGAGACCCAGTACTTC
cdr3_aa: CASSFVVGSETQYF

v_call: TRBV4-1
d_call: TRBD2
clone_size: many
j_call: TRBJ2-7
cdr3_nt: TGCGCCAGCAGCCAAGAGTGGTCGGTAGCGGGAAGGTACGAGCAGTACTTC
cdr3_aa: CASSQEWSVAGRYEQYF

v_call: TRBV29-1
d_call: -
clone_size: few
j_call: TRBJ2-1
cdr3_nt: TGCAGCGTTTTACCCGCCGGCAATGAGCAGTTCTTC
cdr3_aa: CSVLPAGNEQFF

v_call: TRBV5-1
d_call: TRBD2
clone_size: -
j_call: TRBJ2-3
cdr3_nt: TGCGCCAGCAGCAAGGGACTACTCGGGACTGATACGCAGTATTTT
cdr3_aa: CASSKGLLGTDTQYF

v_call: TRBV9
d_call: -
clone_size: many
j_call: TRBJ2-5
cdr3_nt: TGTGCCAGCAGCGCTTTCTCGGGGGCGACCCAGTACTTC
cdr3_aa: CASSAFSGATQYF

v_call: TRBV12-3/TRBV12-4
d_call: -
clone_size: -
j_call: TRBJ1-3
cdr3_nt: TGTGCCTACCGGCTTGCAGGGAACTCTGGAAACACCATATATTTT
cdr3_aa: CAYRLAGNSGNTIYF

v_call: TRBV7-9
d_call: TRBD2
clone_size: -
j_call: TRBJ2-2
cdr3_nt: TGTGCCAGCAGAGACGGGACTAGCGAGACCGGGGAGCTGTTTTTT
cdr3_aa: CASRDGTSETGELFF

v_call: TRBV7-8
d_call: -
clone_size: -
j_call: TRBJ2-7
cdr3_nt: TGTGCCAGCAGCCCCGGGGGGGGACAGGGCGCCTACGAGCAGTACTTC
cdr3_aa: CASSPGGGQGAYEQYF

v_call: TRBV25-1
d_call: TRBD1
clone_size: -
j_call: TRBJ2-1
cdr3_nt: TGTGCCAGCAGTGATCGGGACAGGCGGGTTGAGCAGTTCTTC
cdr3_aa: CASSDRDRRVEQFF

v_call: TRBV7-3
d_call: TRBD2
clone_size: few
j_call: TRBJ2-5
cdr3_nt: TGTGCCAGCAGCTCTGGGACTAGCGGGACTCAAGAGACCCAGTACTTC
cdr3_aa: CASSSGTSGTQETQYF

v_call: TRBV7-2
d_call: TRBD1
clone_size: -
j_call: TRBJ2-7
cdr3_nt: TGTGCCAGCAGCTTAGCGATCATCCGACAGGGTTTCAACGAGCAGTACTTC
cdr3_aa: CASSLAIIRQGFNEQYF

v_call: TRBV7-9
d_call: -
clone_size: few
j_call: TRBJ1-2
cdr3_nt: TGTGCCAGCAGCCCAGGAGAGCACTATGGCTACACCTTC
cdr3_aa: CASSPGEHYGYTF

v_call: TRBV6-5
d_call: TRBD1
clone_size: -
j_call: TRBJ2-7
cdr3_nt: TGTGCCAGCAGTTTCGCTGGGACAGGGCATAGGGAGCAGTACTTC
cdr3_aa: CASSFAGTGHREQYF

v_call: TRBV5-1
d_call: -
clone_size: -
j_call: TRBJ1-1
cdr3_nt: TGCGCCAGCAGCTTTCAGGCCAGGAACACTGAAGCTTTCTTT
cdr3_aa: CASSFQARNTEAFF

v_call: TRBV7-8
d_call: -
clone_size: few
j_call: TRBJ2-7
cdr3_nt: TGTGCCAGCAGCTTAAGGGACTCCAGCTCCTACGAGCAGTACTTC
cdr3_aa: CASSLRDSSSYEQYF

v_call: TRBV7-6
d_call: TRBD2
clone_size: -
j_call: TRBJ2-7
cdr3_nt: TGTGCCAGCAGCTTAGCGACTAGCGGGTCCTACGAGCAGTACTTC
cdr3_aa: CASSLATSGSYEQYF

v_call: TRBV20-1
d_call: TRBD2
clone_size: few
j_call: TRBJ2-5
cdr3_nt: TGCAGTGCTAGAGTCAAGCGGGAGAAAGAGACCCAGTACTTC
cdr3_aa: CSARVKREKETQYF

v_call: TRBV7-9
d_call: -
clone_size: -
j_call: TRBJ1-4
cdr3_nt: TGTGCCAGCAGCTTAGGGGCCGGCGGTAATGAAAAACTGTTTTTT
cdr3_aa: CASSLGAGGNEKLFF

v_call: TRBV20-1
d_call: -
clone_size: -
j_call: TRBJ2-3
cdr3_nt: TGCAGTGCCTCCGGCTTGGCGGGCTATCGCACAGATACGCAGTATTTT
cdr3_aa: CSASGLAGYRTDTQYF

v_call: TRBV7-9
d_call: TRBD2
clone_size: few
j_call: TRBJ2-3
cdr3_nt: TGTGCCAGCAGCCCTGGGACTAGCGGGCGCACAGATACGCAGTATTTT
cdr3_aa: CASSPGTSGRTDTQYF

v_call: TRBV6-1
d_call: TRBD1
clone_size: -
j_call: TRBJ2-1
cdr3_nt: TGTGCCAGCAGTGCCGGGACAGGGGTCTACAATGAGCAGTTCTTC
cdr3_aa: CASSAGTGVYNEQFF

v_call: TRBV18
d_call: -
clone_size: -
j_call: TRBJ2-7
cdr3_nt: TGTGCCAGCTCATTTCGGGACCACTACGAGCAGTACTTC
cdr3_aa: CASSFRDHYEQYF

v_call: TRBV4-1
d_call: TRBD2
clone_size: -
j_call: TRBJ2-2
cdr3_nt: TGCGCCAGCAGCCCCAGACTAGCGGGAGCCATAGATAACACCGGGGAGCTGTTTTTT
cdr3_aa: CASSPRLAGAIDNTGELFF

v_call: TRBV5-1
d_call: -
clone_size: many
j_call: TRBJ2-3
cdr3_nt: TGCGCCAGCAGTTGGATCGGGACAGATACGCAGTATTTT
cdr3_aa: CASSWIGTDTQYF

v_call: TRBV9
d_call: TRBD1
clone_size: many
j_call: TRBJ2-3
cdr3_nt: TGTGCCAGCAGCGTAACAGGACAGGGGGCTCATACGCAGTATTTT
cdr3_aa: CASSVTGQGAHTQYF

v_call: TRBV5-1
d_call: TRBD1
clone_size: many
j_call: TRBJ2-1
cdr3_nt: TGCGCCAGCAGCTGGGGACAGTCCTACAATGAGCAGTTCTTC
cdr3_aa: CASSWGQSYNEQFF

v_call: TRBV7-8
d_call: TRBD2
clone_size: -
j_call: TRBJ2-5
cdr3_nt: TGTGCCAGCAGCGCGGGACTAGGGGTGATCGAGACCCAGTACTTC
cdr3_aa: CASSAGLGVIETQYF

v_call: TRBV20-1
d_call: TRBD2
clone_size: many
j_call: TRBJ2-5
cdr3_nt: TGCAGTGCCCACTGGGGAGGGGAGGGCATGGAGACCCAGTACTTC
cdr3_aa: CSAHWGGEGMETQYF

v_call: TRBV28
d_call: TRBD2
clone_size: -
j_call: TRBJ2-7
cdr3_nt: TGTGCCAGCAGTTTGGAGCCTAGCGGGTCGGGTGGCCACGAGCAGTACTTC
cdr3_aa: CASSLEPSGSGGHEQYF

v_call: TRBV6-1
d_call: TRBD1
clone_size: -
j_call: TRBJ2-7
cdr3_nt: TGTGCCAGCACTCGGACAGGGGGCTTCAACGAGCAGTACTTC
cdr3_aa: CASTRTGGFNEQYF

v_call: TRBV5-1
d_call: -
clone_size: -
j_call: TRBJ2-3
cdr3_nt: TGCGCCAGCAGCTCGAAGGGGGATACGCAGTATTTT
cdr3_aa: CASSSKGDTQYF

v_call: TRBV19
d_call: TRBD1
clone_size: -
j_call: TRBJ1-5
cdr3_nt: TGTGCCAGTAGGGACAGGAGTGGCAATCAGCCCCAGCATTTT
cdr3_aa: CASRDRSGNQPQHF

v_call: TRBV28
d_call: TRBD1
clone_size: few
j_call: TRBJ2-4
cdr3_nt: TGTGCCAGCAGTCTGCCGGGACAGCTAGCCAAAAACATTCAGTACTTC
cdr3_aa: CASSLPGQLAKNIQYF

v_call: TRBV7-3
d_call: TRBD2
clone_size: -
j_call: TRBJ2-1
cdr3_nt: TGTGCCAGCAGCTTTTCCCAGGCGGGACTAGCGGCCTACAATGAGCAGTTCTTC
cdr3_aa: CASSFSQAGLAAYNEQFF

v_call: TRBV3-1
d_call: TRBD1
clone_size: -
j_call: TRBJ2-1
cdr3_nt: TGTGCCAGCAGCCGACCCGCAGGGGGCCGGAATGAGCAGTTCTTC
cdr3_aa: CASSRPAGGRNEQFF

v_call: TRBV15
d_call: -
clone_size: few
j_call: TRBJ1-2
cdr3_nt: TGTGCCACCAGCAGACAAGCGGGATTGGATGGCTACACCTTC
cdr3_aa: CATSRQAGLDGYTF

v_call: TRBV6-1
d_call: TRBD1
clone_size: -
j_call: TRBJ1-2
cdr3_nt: TGTGCCAGCAGACTACCGGGACAGGACGTTCGGGACTATGGCTACACCTTC
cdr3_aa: CASRLPGQDVRDYGYTF

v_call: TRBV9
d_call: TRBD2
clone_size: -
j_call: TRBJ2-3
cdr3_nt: TGTGCCAGCAGCTTTAGCGGGAGGGATACAGATACGCAGTATTTT
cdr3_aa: CASSFSGRDTDTQYF

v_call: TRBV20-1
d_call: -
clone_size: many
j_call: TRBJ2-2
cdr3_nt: TGCAGTGCTAAAGAGCGCACCGGGGAGCTGTTTTTT
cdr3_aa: CSAKERTGELFF

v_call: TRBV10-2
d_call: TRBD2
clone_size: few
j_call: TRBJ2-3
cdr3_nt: TGCGCCAGCACCGGACTAGCGGGAGGTGGATGGGATACGCAGTATTTT
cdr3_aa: CASTGLAGGGWDTQYF

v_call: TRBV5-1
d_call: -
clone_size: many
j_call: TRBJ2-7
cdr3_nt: TGCGCCAGCAGCCAGAGCGCAGGGGTATACGAGCAGTACTTC
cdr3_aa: CASSQSAGVYEQYF

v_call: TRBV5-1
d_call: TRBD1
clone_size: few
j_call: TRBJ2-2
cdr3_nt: TGCGCCAGCAGCCGAGACAGGGGGCGCGGCGGGGAGCTGTTTTTT
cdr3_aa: CASSRDRGRGGELFF

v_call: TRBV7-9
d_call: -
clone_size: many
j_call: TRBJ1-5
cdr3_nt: TGTGCCAGCAGCTTGATGGGGTTTCAGCCCCAGCATTTT
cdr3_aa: CASSLMGFQPQHF

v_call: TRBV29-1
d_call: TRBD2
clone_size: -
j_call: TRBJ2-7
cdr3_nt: TGCAGCGTTGTAATAGCGGGAGCGGGGGAGCAGTACTTC
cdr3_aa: CSVVIAGAGEQYF

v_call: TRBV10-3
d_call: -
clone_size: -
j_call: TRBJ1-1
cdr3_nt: TGTGCCATCAGTCCGGGGAGGAACACTGAAGCTTTCTTT
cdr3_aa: CAISPGRNTEAFF

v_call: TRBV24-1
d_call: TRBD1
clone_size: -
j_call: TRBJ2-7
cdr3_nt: TGTGCCACCAGTGACCCGGACAGGGAGGACTACGAGCAGTACTTC
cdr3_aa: CATSDPDREDYEQYF